This T cell receptor (beta chain) was sequenced during a study of blood T cell repertoires in COVID-19 (dated by TCRdb to 2020 to 2021). In terms of the full investigation: The collaborator samples originated in the United States, Italy and Spain and spanned the acute and convalescent phases of COVID-19. The prospective study material was composed of cDNA or gDNA derived from T cells, B-cell-depleted T cells, or PBMCs. Deeply sampled blood TCRbeta repertoires from subjects exposed to, actively infected with, or recovered from COVID-19 were included in the dataset. The repertoires were released in a freely available public database intended as a resource for research on the immune response to SARS-CoV-2. Samples came from the ongoing ImmuneRACE study (first 160 participants) plus 1,254 subjects from 6 global collaborators. Nearly every sample came with metadata listing a de-identified subject ID, COVID-19 status, age in years and sex. HLA class I and class II types, where available, came from metadata supplied by the sample provider rather than from assay-based typing. What the authors observed across the whole study: The amount of clinical and demographic metadata varied by source and participant and was provided uncurated.

The CDR3 runs 14 residues from the cysteine to the phenylalanine. Only the CDR3 DNA is retained, 42 bases long and in frame from the first base. The germline V gene encodes CDR1 PRHDT and CDR2 FYEKMQ (reference sequence). Enrolling through a virtual design, the prospective study's participants ranged in age from roughly 18 to 95 years and lived across roughly 24 United States geographic areas. In the prospective study, participants were assigned to cohorts based on the clinical history participants reported in a screening survey and a study questionnaire. Exposed participants were defined as having been in contact with someone with a PCR-confirmed or clinician-diagnosed COVID-19 case within 2 weeks of study entry. Each participant in the prospective study had whole blood, serum and a nasopharyngeal or oropharyngeal swab collected by mobile phlebotomists. Participants in the prospective study had the option to provide additional blood draws and questionnaires over a 2-month period. Blood samples from the prospective study were shipped frozen or at room temperature prior to DNA extraction.

A word on this clone: The antigen this receptor binds is unknown. Its ends do not fully match the called genes, so a read error is possible.

TCRbeta CDR3 regions were amplified from genomic DNA by means of the immunoSEQ Assay, a bias-controlled multiplex PCR. Per the original workflow: Within the assay, amplification of reference gene primers was used to estimate how many nucleated cells each sample contained. Sequence reads were collapsed and filtered to measure the absolute abundance of every unique TCRbeta CDR3 rearrangement. For each sample, productive Simpson clonality was calculated as the square root of Simpson's diversity index over productive rearrangements. The source is immuneACCESS, and TCRdb retained only in-frame sequences with V and J called. Part of the clones is not carried over; for the studies checked, unresolved V genes explain less than half of this, and the remainder is unexplained. V, J and clone size were drawn from that table, and D and trimming were deduced from the DNA. The sample data list almost 350,000 clones, and 85% to 90% of these were observed just once. Around 0.92% of the sample comes from the top ten.

The specimen sequenced was PBMCs or T cells enriched from blood (not recorded which). This sequence was found in a woman in her twenties or thirties who had been exposed to COVID-19. The rearrangement joined TRBV13 to TRBJ2-7, and TRBD1 may be the D gene, going by 6 matching bases. The DNA reads TGTGCCAGCAGCGTAGGACAGATTTGGTACGAGCAGTACTTC. The translation is CASSVGQIWYEQYF.